In its sample, the clone carrying this T cell receptor beta chain was seen a few times. What it recognizes is unknown. The data stem from a study of CD8+ T cells in alopecia areata. Study-wide points: Persistence during tofacitinib was seen for many expanded lesional clones in scalp and blood.

Treatment reported: oral pan-JAK inhibitor, 5-10 mg twice daily. Per the germline V gene, CDR1 is SQVTM and CDR2 is ANQGSEA. V was shortened by 3 bases and J by 7 bases, with 16 bases between the two germline ends. The CDR3 has 13 residues. cDNA reverse transcribed from extracted RNA served as the sequencing template. Clones were read by immunoSEQ multiplex PCR, and TCRdb kept only the in-frame ones, dropping some. The data contain around 150,000 clones, about 60% of them singletons. This specimen was CD4+ T cells sorted from blood, taken at week 24, from a patient treated with tofacitinib. This clonotype was obtained from a human donor with alopecia areata. This chain uses TRBV29-1 with TRBJ2-7; perhaps TRBD2 as D (5 bases). CDR3 loop: CSVESDTGMEQYF. The DNA of the CDR3 is TGCAGCGTTGAGTCGGATACGGGGATGGAGCAGTACTTC.